The 2 T cell receptor beta chains given below trace back to one sample, sequenced in a study of blood T cell repertoires in COVID-19. The protocol was immunoSEQ multiplex PCR, while the TCRdb copy is restricted to in-frame clones and leaves out a portion. The table lists over 25,000 clones, 80% to 90% of them singletons. Sequenced input: peripheral blood. All receptors come from a man between 60 and 75 years old with acute or convalescent COVID-19.

The chain carries TRBV18 and TRBJ2-1; possible D gene TRBD2, 5 bases. The germline V gene has CDR1 KGHSH and CDR2 LQKENI. The CDR3 is 19 residues long. V lost 2 bases and J lost 8, with 28 bases in between. CDR3 sequence (DNA): TGTGCCAGCTCACCATTTATTTCGACTACCCGATATGCTGGCGATGAGCAGTTCTTC. This sequence encodes CASSPFISTTRYAGDEQFF.

The chain links TRBV12-3 or TRBV12-4 to TRBJ1-3; 7 bases agree with TRBD1. The CDR3 is 13 residues long. V lost 7 bases and J lost 4; bases outside the gene matches: 4. The CDR3 here is CASTLGQGNTIYF. CDR3 sequence (DNA): TGTGCCAGCACCTTGGGACAGGGAAACACCATATATTTT.